This TCR beta chain came from a study of response to subunit inactivated influenza vaccine. Findings of the study overall: The study's authors posited that every seasonal influenza vaccination enlists few new T cells.

Comments on this clonotype: Antigen: not known.

Trimming left V 2 bases short and J 2 bases short, with 22 bases between. CDR3 size: 18 residues. The germline CDR1 and CDR2 sequences are SGHRS and YFSETQ. TCRdb redid the calling of the RT-PCR reads with MiXCR, one entry per CDR3 protein. The sample has about 700,000 distinct CDR3 sequences, 14% seen once; the top ten hold around 7.6%. This receptor was taken from a man in his forties or fifties who received an inactivated influenza vaccine. The chain links TRBV5-1 to TRBJ2-5; tentative D call: TRBD1 (6 bases). The sequencing here drew on PBMCs from blood, taken about 14 days before vaccination. The CDR3 DNA sequence: TGCGCCAGCAGCTTAGGTACAGGGAGCTACTACTTTCAAGAGACCCAGTACTTC. Translating gives CASSLGTGSYYFQETQYF.